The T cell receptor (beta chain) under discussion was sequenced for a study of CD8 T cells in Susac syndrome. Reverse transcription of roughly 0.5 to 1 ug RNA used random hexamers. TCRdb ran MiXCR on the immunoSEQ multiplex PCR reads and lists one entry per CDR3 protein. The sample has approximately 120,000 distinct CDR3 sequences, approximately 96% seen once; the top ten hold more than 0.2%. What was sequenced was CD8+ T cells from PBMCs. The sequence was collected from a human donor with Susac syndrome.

This CDR3 is CASSLDQDTIYF. CDR3 in DNA: TGTGCCAGCAGCTTAGATCAGGACACCATATATTTT. V gene TRBV7-9 combines with J gene TRBJ1-3; D unclear. This CDR3 has 12 amino acids. V was shortened by 1 base and J by 8 bases, with 6 bases between the two germline ends. CDR1 and CDR2 (germline): SEHNR, FQNEAQ (reference sequence).